One and the same sample provided the 12 T cell receptor beta chains below, sequenced in a study of blood T cell repertoires in COVID-19. Clones were sequenced by immunoSEQ multiplex PCR, and TCRdb holds only the in-frame ones, with some missing. The sample holds about 160,000 clones; roughly 85% are singletons and the top ten take about 11%. Sequenced material: peripheral blood. The source of these receptors is a woman older than 75 with active or convalescent COVID-19.

This clone was seen a single time. V is TRBV5-1 and J is TRBJ2-1, with D hard to call. The CDR3 has 13 residues. CDR1 and CDR2 from the germline V gene are SGHRS and YFSETQ. The V end lost 0 bases, the J end lost 5 bases, and 6 bases lay between the germline ends. The CDR3 nucleotides are TGCGCCAGCAGCTTGGTTTCGGACAATGAGCAGTTCTTC. Protein product: CASSLVSDNEQFF.

The DNA of the CDR3 is TGTGCCAGTAGTCTTGGACTAGCGGGCACAGATACGCAGTATTTT. The encoded protein is CASSLGLAGTDTQYF. The V call is TRBV19, the J call TRBJ2-3, with 10 bases aligning to TRBD2. Germline V gives CDR1 LNHDA, CDR2 SQIVND (reference sequence). CDR3 length equals 15 residues. J was trimmed by 1 base and V by 5 bases; bases with no gene match: 3.

V usage is TRBV21-1 and J usage is TRBJ2-7; the table's D call of TRBD1 was not tested on the DNA. TRBV21-1 is designated a pseudogene. The CDR3 contains 12 residues. CDR3 bases: TGTGCCAGCAGCACCAGGGGATACGAGCAGTACTTC. Its protein is CASSTRGYEQYF.

The chain has TRBV5-1 and TRBJ2-3; 8 bases line up with TRBD2. The CDR3 sequence is 15 residues long. Germline V lookup: CDR1 SGHRS, CDR2 YFSETQ. With 4 bases clipped from V and 1 base from J, the junction kept 5 bases outside the gene matches. This CDR3 reads CASSPGGDGTDTQYF. For the CDR3, the DNA is TGCGCCAGCAGCCCCGGGGGGGACGGCACAGATACGCAGTATTTT.

The V and J genes are TRBV19 and TRBJ2-1, with 12 bases fitting TRBD2. Germline CDR1 is LNHDA and CDR2 is SQIVND (reference sequence). This CDR3 has 15 amino acids. V shed 4 bases, J shed 7 bases, and the junction held 5 bases outside the gene matches. CDR3 nucleotides: TGTGCCAGTAGTACCGGACTAGCGGGATTGAATGAGCAGTTCTTC. Protein product: CASSTGLAGLNEQFF.

The rearrangement links TRBV27 to TRBJ2-7, with a possible D match to TRBD2 (6 bases). The V end was cut by 8 bases, the J end by 2 bases, with 19 bases between. In germline, CDR1 is MNHEY, CDR2 SMNVEV (reference sequence). This CDR3 has 15 amino acids. In nucleotides, the CDR3 is TGTGCCAGCTATCGAATCGCGGCGGGGCCCTACGAGCAGTACTTC. It yields the protein CASYRIAAGPYEQYF.

This chain joins TRBV7-8 and TRBJ1-5, with a possible D match to TRBD1 (6 bases). The CDR3 totals 16 residues. Germline V gene data show CDR1 as SGHVS and CDR2 as FQNEAQ. Trimming pared 6 bases from V and 0 bases from J, leaving 15 bases between. The CDR3 bases are TGTGCCAGCAGTCAGGGGATCGTAAATAGCAATCAGCCCCAGCATTTT. Encoded protein: CASSQGIVNSNQPQHF.

The chain couples TRBV9 to TRBJ1-3, with 7 bases that match TRBD1. In germline, CDR1 is SGDLS, CDR2 YYNGEE. The CDR3 is 15 residues long. Trimming removed 6 bases from V and 10 bases from J; junction bases left unmatched: 16. CDR3 sequence (DNA): TGTGCCAGCACAGAGGGGGCCGCTCAGTCTTCTACCATATATTTT. Its protein is CASTEGAAQSSTIYF.

V and J are TRBV5-6 and TRBJ1-2; TRBD1 matches at 11 bases. The CDR3 totals 16 residues. The germline V gene encodes CDR1 SGHDT and CDR2 YYEEEE. After removal of 3 bases from V and 8 bases from J, the junction contained 12 bases not matched to a gene. In DNA, the CDR3 is TGTGCCAGCAGCTGGAGCTCCGGGACAGGGGGTGTAGGCTACACCTTC. It codes for CASSWSSGTGGVGYTF.

The chain has TRBV6-2 or TRBV6-3 and TRBJ2-5, with 7 bases identical to TRBD2. The CDR3 extends over 15 amino acids. Germline V gives CDR1 MNHEY, CDR2 SVGEGT. Unmatched junction bases numbered 8, after V lost 1 base and J lost 6 bases. CDR3 in DNA: TGTGCCAGCAGTTACTGGGGAGGGGACGGGAAGACCCAGTACTTC. Translated: CASSYWGGDGKTQYF.

This chain links TRBV5-1 with TRBJ2-2; TRBD2 matches at 12 bases. V gave up 3 bases and J gave up 8 bases; unmatched junction bases: 5. The CDR3 sequence is 15 residues long. Per the germline V gene, CDR1 is SGHRS and CDR2 is YFSETQ. CDR3 nucleotides: TGCGCCAGCAGCTGGGGACTAGCGGGTTTGGGGGAGCTGTTTTTT. Residues: CASSWGLAGLGELFF.

The genes are TRBV5-1 and TRBJ2-3; possible D gene TRBD1, 5 bases. This CDR3 region has 15 residues. Germline CDR1 is SGHRS and CDR2 is YFSETQ. The V end was cut by 7 bases, the J end by 0 bases, with 15 bases between. CDR3 sequence: CASGKGARSTDTQYF. The CDR3 DNA sequence: TGCGCCAGCGGGAAAGGGGCGCGAAGCACAGATACGCAGTATTTT.